One and the same sample provided the 30 T cell receptor beta chains below, sequenced in a study of beta chain features in type 1 diabetes. The study, taken as a whole, reports: Moderate but significant shortening of TCRB CDR3s was recorded in all four CD4+ subsets from Type 1 diabetes patients.

No antigens are known for them. Expressed TCRB transcripts were sequenced after all isolated RNA was converted to cDNA. Assay: immunoSEQ multiplex PCR; the TCRdb copy retains only in-frame clones and omits some. The repertoire consists of about 700,000 clones, with around an eighth occurring once and the leading ten covering less than 0.025%. The sample taken for sequencing was naive CD4+ T cells from blood. The receptor source for this set is a man between 18 and 35 years old with type 1 diabetes.

The V gene is TRBV6-5, the J gene TRBJ2-5, with D unclear. Germline CDR1 reads MNHEY; CDR2 reads SVGAGI. V gave up 0 bases and J gave up 10 bases, with 6 bases separating them. The CDR3 sequence is 11 residues long. The CDR3 reads CASSYSSIQYF. DNA for the CDR3: TGTGCCAGCAGTTACTCGTCGATCCAGTACTTC.

V is TRBV30 and J is TRBJ2-7; TRBD1 matches 9 bases. With 2 bases clipped from V and 1 base from J, the junction kept 9 bases outside the gene matches. In germline, CDR1 is GTSNPN, CDR2 SVGIG (reference sequence). CDR3 length equals 16 residues. The CDR3 here is CAWSSGQGLQSYEQYF. The CDR3 DNA sequence: TGTGCCTGGAGTTCGGGACAGGGTCTACAGTCCTACGAGCAGTACTTC.

This clone was seen a few times. The gene calls are TRBV30 and TRBJ1-1, with D hard to call. Trimming pared 2 bases from V and 5 bases from J, leaving 15 bases between. Germline lookup yields CDR1 GTSNPN and CDR2 SVGIG (reference sequence). The CDR3 consists of 14 residues. CDR3 nucleotides: TGTGCCTGGAGTCCCATACCGATTAGGACTGAAGCTTTCTTT. Protein sequence: CAWSPIPIRTEAFF. Based on the CDR3 plus reference TRBV30 and TRBJ1-1, the full variable domain is SQTIHQWPATLVQPVGSPLSLECTVEGTSNPNLYWYRQAAGRGLQLLFYSVGIGQISSEVPQNLSASRPQDRQFILSSKKLLLSDSGFYLCAWSPIPIRTEAFFGQGTRLTVV.

This clone appeared a few times. The J gene is TRBJ1-3, the V gene TRBV29-1; perhaps TRBD1 as D (6 bases). This CDR3 comprises 14 residues. The germline V gene encodes CDR1 SQVTM and CDR2 ANQGSEA. The V end was cut by 7 bases, the J end by 4 bases, with 17 bases between. The DNA for the CDR3 is TGCAGCGGCGCGACAGGAGCGAGAGGAAACACCATATATTTT. It codes for CSGATGARGNTIYF.

This chain joins TRBV5-1 and TRBJ2-7; 7 bases match TRBD2. This CDR3 is 16 amino acids long. The trim removed 4 bases at V and 0 bases at J, leaving 10 bases unmatched. Germline values: CDR1 SGHRS, CDR2 YFSETQ. The CDR3 loop is CASSQWGAGISYEQYF. The CDR3 DNA follows: TGCGCCAGCAGCCAATGGGGAGCGGGGATCTCCTACGAGCAGTACTTC.

This clone was counted between two and nine times. The genes are TRBV7-9 and TRBJ2-5; 8 bases are a match to TRBD2. CDR1 and CDR2 from the germline V gene are SEHNR and FQNEAQ (reference sequence). CDR3 size: 15 residues. V lost 3 bases and J lost 1; bases outside the gene matches: 4. CDR3 region: CASSLPRGGQETQYF. CDR3 DNA: TGTGCCAGCAGCTTGCCCCGGGGGGGCCAAGAGACCCAGTACTTC.

The J gene is TRBJ1-2, the V gene TRBV5-4; D not resolved. The CDR3 loop spans 14 amino acids. In germline, CDR1 is SGHNT, CDR2 YYREEE (reference sequence). Trimming shortened V by 0 bases and J by 5 bases, and 11 bases separated the two germline ends. The CDR3 region is CASSLVGQVYGYTF. The CDR3 coding sequence is TGTGCCAGCAGCTTGGTAGGGCAGGTATATGGCTACACCTTC.

This chain joins TRBV6-5 and TRBJ1-6; no clear D. Germline V gene data show CDR1 as MNHEY and CDR2 as SVGAGI. V lost 6 bases to trimming and J lost 10 bases, with 10 bases between them. The CDR3 is 12 amino acids. CDR3 region: CASSEAGSPLHF. DNA for the CDR3: TGTGCCAGCAGCGAGGCGGGCTCACCCCTCCACTTT.

This clone was observed a handful of times. The J gene is TRBJ1-4, the V gene TRBV7-2; TRBD1 aligns across 10 bases. Germline CDR1 reads SGHTA; CDR2 reads FQGNSA. The V and J ends lost 1 base and 11 bases, in that order; junction bases with no gene match: 4. The CDR3 extends over 14 amino acids. Here the CDR3 reads CASSLGQGAGKLFF. The CDR3 DNA follows: TGTGCCAGCAGCTTAGGACAGGGGGCGGGTAAACTGTTTTTT.

The rearrangement uses TRBV6-6 and TRBJ1-5; D perhaps matches TRBD1 (6 bases). The CDR3 has 15 residues. The germline CDR1 and CDR2 sequences are MNHNY and SVGAGI (reference sequence). Trimming removed 6 bases at V and 5 bases at J, with 17 bases between. For the CDR3, the DNA is TGTGCCAGCAGACAAGGGGGGGTGGCGGATCAGCCCCAGCATTTT. Translated, it gives CASRQGGVADQPQHF.

This sequence joins TRBV28 and TRBJ1-2; perhaps TRBD1 as D (6 bases). The CDR3 has 14 amino acids. Germline V gives CDR1 MDHEN, CDR2 SYDVKM. V gave up 5 bases and J gave up 8 bases, with 18 bases separating them. The CDR3 bases are TGTGCCAGCAGTCCACCACAGGGTTTGCAGGGCTACACCTTC. It is translated as CASSPPQGLQGYTF.

This rearrangement joins TRBV6-1 to TRBJ1-6, with D perhaps matching TRBD1 (6 bases). Trimming cost V 7 bases and J 9 bases, with 10 bases left between them. CDR3 length equals 12 residues. Germline V lookup: CDR1 MNHNS, CDR2 SASEGT. The CDR3 is CASTGAGSPLHF. The CDR3 DNA follows: TGTGCCAGCACAGGGGCTGGTTCACCCCTCCACTTT.

The chain couples TRBV7-2 to TRBJ1-1, with D unclear. V shed 5 bases and J shed 2 bases, with 9 bases lying between them. Germline values: CDR1 SGHTA, CDR2 FQGNSA. This CDR3 has 13 amino acids. The CDR3 sequence is CASSDGLNTEAFF. CDR3 DNA: TGTGCCAGCAGCGACGGGTTAAACACTGAAGCTTTCTTT.

The rearrangement uses TRBV10-3 and TRBJ2-7; D is possibly TRBD2 (5 bases). The V gene's germline CDR1 is ENHRY and CDR2 SYGVKD. The CDR3 spans 12 residues. Trimming cost V 3 bases and J 3 bases, with 6 bases left between them. Here the CDR3 reads CAISDGIYEQYF. CDR3 in DNA: TGTGCCATCAGTGACGGGATCTACGAGCAGTACTTC.

The CDR3 reads CAWSTPGQGGTDTQYF. The CDR3 nucleotides read TGTGCCTGGAGTACCCCCGGACAGGGCGGCACAGATACGCAGTATTTT. The chain employs TRBV30 and TRBJ2-3; TRBD1 matches 8 bases. The CDR3 sequence is 16 residues long. Germline lookup yields CDR1 GTSNPN and CDR2 SVGIG (reference sequence). The V segment lost 2 bases and the J segment 1 base; nucleotides outside the gene matches: 8.

A remark on this clone: Additional DNA sequences in this sample encode the identical CDR3. The V and J genes are TRBV27 and TRBJ2-7, with 7 nucleotides matching TRBD1. Germline CDR1 and CDR2: MNHEY and SMNVEV (reference sequence). The CDR3 consists of 14 residues. Germline trimming cut 2 bases from V and 1 base from J; bases unmatched to any gene: 2. CDR3 sequence: CASSLRGPSYEQYF. The DNA for the CDR3 is TGTGCCAGCAGTTTAAGGGGGCCTTCCTACGAGCAGTACTTC.

This clone was counted a few times. The sample holds other DNA sequences that translate to the same CDR3. The chain combines TRBV5-1 with TRBJ2-2; no clear D. This CDR3 contains 14 residues. Germline lookup yields CDR1 SGHRS and CDR2 YFSETQ. Between the trimmed V and J ends, which lost 1 base and 0 bases, there was a span of 4 bases. For the CDR3, the DNA is TGCGCCAGCAGCTTGAATGCGAACACCGGGGAGCTGTTTTTT. Its translation is CASSLNANTGELFF. Full variable domain (rest looked up from reference TRBV5-1 and TRBJ2-2): KAGVTQTPRYLIKTRGQQVTLSCSPISGHRSVSWYQQTPGQGLQFLFEYFSETQRNKGNFPGRFSGRQFSNSRSEMNVSTLELGDSALYLCASSLNANTGELFFGEGSRLTVL.

In its sample, this clone was seen a few times. V usage is TRBV7-8 and J usage is TRBJ1-2; D possibly corresponds to TRBD1 (6 bases). Per germline, CDR1 SGHVS and CDR2 FQNEAQ. This CDR3 has 16 amino acids. The V end was cut by 6 bases, the J end by 3 bases, with 20 bases between. The CDR3 is CASSSTTGTLDYGYTF. In DNA, the CDR3 is TGTGCCAGCAGTTCCACCACAGGGACCTTGGACTATGGCTACACCTTC.

The V gene is TRBV29-1, the J gene TRBJ1-2; 8 bases are a match to TRBD1. Germline V gene data show CDR1 as SQVTM and CDR2 as ANQGSEA. V lost 6 bases to trimming and J lost 4 bases; unmatched junction nucleotides: 10. The CDR3 spans 14 residues. Here the CDR3 reads CSVPIQGAGYGYTF. The CDR3 DNA is TGCAGCGTCCCCATCCAGGGGGCCGGCTATGGCTACACCTTC.

The chain recombines TRBV6-5 with TRBJ2-5, with unresolved D. V lost 0 bases and J 1 base, leaving 6 bases between the germline ends. This CDR3 has 14 residues. Germline values: CDR1 MNHEY, CDR2 SVGAGI. CDR3 bases: TGTGCCAGCAGTTACTCAGTCAGCCAAGAGACCCAGTACTTC. Translation gives CASSYSVSQETQYF.

This clone was found a few times. V is TRBV5-1 and J is TRBJ2-5; 9 positions match TRBD1. J gave up 1 base and V 4 bases, and 5 bases lay outside the gene matches. From germline, CDR1 is SGHRS and CDR2 YFSETQ. The CDR3 consists of 15 residues. The CDR3 nucleotides are TGCGCCAGCAGCAGAAAGACAGGGGGCCAAGAGACCCAGTACTTC. Protein product: CASSRKTGGQETQYF.

The chain has TRBV30 and TRBJ1-1, with 7 bases matching TRBD1. CDR3 length: 11 amino acids. After removal of 7 bases from V and 1 base from J, the junction contained 0 bases not matched to a gene. Germline CDR1 reads GTSNPN; CDR2 reads SVGIG (reference sequence). DNA for the CDR3: TGTGCCTACAGGGGGAACACTGAAGCTTTCTTT. Translation: CAYRGNTEAFF. The whole variable domain, filled in from reference TRBV30 and TRBJ1-1, reads SQTIHQWPATLVQPVGSPLSLECTVEGTSNPNLYWYRQAAGRGLQLLFYSVGIGQISSEVPQNLSASRPQDRQFILSSKKLLLSDSGFYLCAYRGNTEAFFGQGTRLTVV.

This chain links TRBV5-6 with TRBJ2-7; D perhaps matches TRBD1 (6 bases). In germline, CDR1 is SGHDT, CDR2 YYEEEE. V lost 0 bases and J lost 12, with 13 bases in between. The CDR3 covers 12 residues. The DNA of the CDR3 is TGTGCCAGCAGCTTGGCCCATGGGGGCCTGTACTTC. Protein product: CASSLAHGGLYF.

This clone has only a few counts. The V gene is TRBV2, the J gene TRBJ2-5; 12 bases agree with TRBD1. This CDR3 is built from 15 residues. CDR1 is SNHLY, CDR2 FYNNEI, per germline. The ends lost 8 bases at V and 2 bases at J; junction bases unmatched: 6. The CDR3 protein is CASPGQGAPQETQYF. CDR3 nucleotides: TGTGCCAGCCCGGGACAGGGGGCCCCTCAAGAGACCCAGTACTTC.

This clone was observed a few times. This sequence joins TRBV7-9 and TRBJ2-3; no definite D call. V was shortened by 3 bases and J by 0 bases, with 10 bases between the two germline ends. The CDR3 runs 15 residues. In germline, CDR1 is SEHNR, CDR2 FQNEAQ (reference sequence). This CDR3 reads CASSFRPSSTDTQYF. The CDR3 DNA reads as TGTGCCAGCAGCTTCCGTCCGTCTAGCACAGATACGCAGTATTTT.

This clone was counted a few times. Compared with germline, one end of the junction differs, possibly owing to a read error. The J gene is TRBJ2-3, the V gene TRBV11-2; TRBD2 matches 10 bases. Germline V CDR1 and CDR2: SGHAT, FQNNGV. The CDR3 is made up of 15 amino acids. CDR3 coding DNA: TGTGCCAGCAGATTAGCGGGGGGAAACACAGATACGCAGTATTTT. Protein product: CASRLAGGNTDTQYF.

A note on this clone: One base away lies a much larger clone, so this may be a sequencing read error. Other DNA sequences within the sample encode an identical CDR3. The rearrangement joins TRBV5-1 to TRBJ2-3; tentatively, D is TRBD1 or TRBD2 (5 bases each). V shed 2 bases and J shed 0 bases, with 7 bases lying between them. Germline assignment: CDR1 SGHRS and CDR2 YFSETQ. The CDR3 loop spans 14 amino acids. DNA of the CDR3: TGCGCCAGCAGCTTTGGGGACAGCACAGATACGCAGTATTTT. The encoded protein is CASSFGDSTDTQYF.

The sample holds a few counts of this clone. The same CDR3 can be traced to other DNA sequences in this sample. This chain uses TRBV5-4 with TRBJ1-1; D is unclear. Germline V gene lookup returns CDR1 SGHNT and CDR2 YYREEE (reference sequence). Trimming stripped 4 bases from V and 0 bases from J, with 1 base between. The CDR3 runs 11 residues. CDR3 protein: CASSLNTEAFF. The CDR3 DNA reads TGTGCCAGCAGCCTGAACACTGAAGCTTTCTTT.

This chain links TRBV5-6 with TRBJ1-5; 7 bases match TRBD1. The germline gives CDR1 SGHDT, CDR2 YYEEEE. The CDR3 runs 15 residues. V lost 0 bases and J lost 7; bases outside the gene matches: 7. This CDR3 reads CASSLAGRGDQPQHF. The CDR3 DNA reads TGTGCCAGCAGCTTGGCGGGCAGGGGGGACCAGCCCCAGCATTTT.

In its sample, this clone was seen a few times. The chain employs TRBV29-1 and TRBJ1-2; tentatively, D is TRBD1 (5 bases). Germline loops: CDR1 SQVTM, CDR2 ANQGSEA. The ends were cut back, 6 bases at V and 7 bases at J, with 21 bases in the middle. CDR3 length: 14 residues. The CDR3 nucleotides are TGCAGCGTGGAGACATTGACTGGCCAGGGTGGCTACACCTTC. Translation gives CSVETLTGQGGYTF.